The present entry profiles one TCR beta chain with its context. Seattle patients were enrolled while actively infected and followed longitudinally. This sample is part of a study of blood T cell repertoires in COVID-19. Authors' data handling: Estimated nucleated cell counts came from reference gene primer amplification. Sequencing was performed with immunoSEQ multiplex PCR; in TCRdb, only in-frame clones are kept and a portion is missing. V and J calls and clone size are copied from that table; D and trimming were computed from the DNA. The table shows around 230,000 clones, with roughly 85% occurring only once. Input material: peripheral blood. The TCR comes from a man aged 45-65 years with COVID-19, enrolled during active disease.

The CDR3 sequence is CASSVAGYGNEQFF. The DNA of the CDR3 is TGTGCCAGCAGCGTAGCGGGGTACGGAAATGAGCAGTTCTTC. The gene calls are TRBV9 and TRBJ2-1; the D gene is possibly TRBD2 (5 bases). Per germline, CDR1 SGDLS and CDR2 YYNGEE. The V and J ends lost 0 bases and 7 bases respectively, with 11 bases between them. This CDR3 is built from 14 residues.